This T cell receptor beta chain was observed in a study of T cells after posttransplantation cyclophosphamide. Study outcomes and limitations: Later blood repertoires were often dominated by clones from the donor CD8+ memory compartment. Skin or GI-infiltrating T cells shared few TRB sequences with blood. Recipient CMV seropositivity and CMV reactivation strongly tracked TRB clonality.

With respect to this clone: Antigen specificity is unknown.

Measured with immunoSEQ multiplex PCR; TCRdb has only the in-frame clones, and not every one. The table shows approximately 30,000 clones, with about 87% occurring only once. This clonotype was sampled from a woman in her forties with a blood cancer, CMV-positive, and with a related stem cell donor. Specimen: PBMCs.

The CDR3 here is CASSPGQSNSPLHF. CDR3 nucleotides: TGTGCCAGCAGCCCGGGACAGTCTAATTCACCCCTCCACTTT. The rearrangement joins TRBV7-2 to TRBJ1-6, with 7 bases fitting TRBD1. This CDR3 has 14 amino acids. Germline V CDR1 and CDR2: SGHTA, FQGNSA. V trimming: 5 bases; J trimming: 6 bases; junction bases outside the gene matches: 4.